This is a list of T cell receptor beta chains from one sample in a study of identical twins. TCRdb fed the 5' RACE reads into MiXCR, producing one record per CDR3 protein. The table has about 890,000 distinct CDR3 sequences, roughly an eighth seen once. The data were also submitted as part of a second study, on yellow fever vaccine responses in identical twins.

Sequenced material: PBMCs. Receptors originate from a woman between 18 and 30 years old in good health. The CDR3 runs from the conserved cysteine through the conserved F or W. The D gene is left open where the match is weak. Rows give clone size only sometimes, using once, few, many, or a class for an expanded clone.

J gene: TRBJ2-7; D gene: TRBD2; V gene: TRBV13; clone size: many; CDR3 protein: CASSSTSGSFYEQYF; CDR3 DNA: TGTGCCAGCAGCTCGACTAGCGGGAGTTTTTACGAGCAGTACTTC
J gene: TRBJ1-6; D gene: -; V gene: TRBV6-5; clone size: few; CDR3 protein: CASSYSPEKNSPLHF; CDR3 DNA: TGTGCCAGCAGTTACTCGCCTGAGAAAAATTCACCCCTCCACTTT
J gene: TRBJ2-3; D gene: -; V gene: TRBV3-1; clone size: many; CDR3 protein: CASSQPPGTDTQYF; CDR3 DNA: TGTGCCAGCAGCCAGCCACCCGGCACAGATACGCAGTATTTT
J gene: TRBJ2-7; D gene: -; V gene: TRBV5-6; clone size: -; CDR3 protein: CASSQLNEQYF; CDR3 DNA: TGTGCCAGCAGCCAACTGAACGAGCAGTACTTC
J gene: TRBJ2-1; D gene: TRBD2; V gene: TRBV20-1; clone size: -; CDR3 protein: CSATPWRGVSYNEQFF; CDR3 DNA: TGCAGTGCGACACCCTGGCGGGGGGTTTCCTACAATGAGCAGTTCTTC
J gene: TRBJ2-2; D gene: -; V gene: TRBV4-2; clone size: -; CDR3 protein: CASSQAGYRNTGELFF; CDR3 DNA: TGTGCCAGCAGCCAGGCGGGGTATCGGAACACCGGGGAGCTGTTTTTT
J gene: TRBJ2-7; D gene: -; V gene: TRBV28; clone size: few; CDR3 protein: CASSRTATYYEQYF; CDR3 DNA: TGTGCCAGCAGTAGGACAGCCACCTACTACGAGCAGTACTTC
J gene: TRBJ1-1; D gene: -; V gene: TRBV7-9; clone size: many; CDR3 protein: CASSLGQAEAFF; CDR3 DNA: TGTGCCAGCAGCTTAGGGCAGGCGGAAGCTTTCTTT
J gene: TRBJ1-4; D gene: TRBD1; V gene: TRBV5-1; clone size: -; CDR3 protein: CASSLDRGAEKLFF; CDR3 DNA: TGCGCCAGCAGTCTGGACAGGGGAGCGGAAAAACTGTTTTTT
J gene: TRBJ1-1; D gene: -; V gene: TRBV29-1; clone size: few; CDR3 protein: CSAFGTMNTEAFF; CDR3 DNA: TGCAGCGCATTTGGGACAATGAACACTGAAGCTTTCTTT
J gene: TRBJ2-7; D gene: -; V gene: TRBV12-3/TRBV12-4; clone size: -; CDR3 protein: CASSFSTNSYEQYF; CDR3 DNA: TGTGCCAGCAGTTTTAGTACAAACTCCTACGAGCAGTACTTC
J gene: TRBJ1-2; D gene: -; V gene: TRBV11-3; clone size: few; CDR3 protein: CASSPEGDRVYGYTF; CDR3 DNA: TGTGCCAGCAGCCCCGAAGGTGACAGAGTCTATGGCTACACCTTC
J gene: TRBJ2-1; D gene: TRBD2; V gene: TRBV20-1; clone size: -; CDR3 protein: CSAGTSGWNEQFF; CDR3 DNA: TGCAGTGCCGGGACTAGCGGGTGGAATGAGCAGTTCTTC
J gene: TRBJ1-5; D gene: -; V gene: TRBV27; clone size: few; CDR3 protein: CASSSVGQPQHF; CDR3 DNA: TGTGCCAGCAGTTCCGTTGGTCAGCCCCAGCATTTT
J gene: TRBJ2-3; D gene: -; V gene: TRBV7-2; clone size: many; CDR3 protein: CASSGFWGEGTDTQYF; CDR3 DNA: TGTGCCAGCAGCGGGTTCTGGGGAGAGGGCACAGATACGCAGTATTTT
J gene: TRBJ2-3; D gene: -; V gene: TRBV2; clone size: -; CDR3 protein: CASSKKWAASGTDTQYF; CDR3 DNA: TGTGCCAGCAGTAAGAAGTGGGCGGCTAGCGGCACAGATACGCAGTATTTT
J gene: TRBJ2-5; D gene: TRBD2; V gene: TRBV5-1; clone size: -; CDR3 protein: CASAGFNFGGRKLAVHQETQYF; CDR3 DNA: TGCGCCAGCGCTGGGTTCAATTTCGGGGGGCGAAAACTAGCGGTCCATCAAGAGACCCAGTACTTC
J gene: TRBJ2-5; D gene: -; V gene: TRBV23-1; clone size: once; CDR3 protein: CASPNRGTQETQYF; CDR3 DNA: TGCGCCAGCCCAAACCGGGGCACCCAAGAGACCCAGTACTTC
J gene: TRBJ2-7; D gene: -; V gene: TRBV28; clone size: few; CDR3 protein: CASSRGVDEQYF; CDR3 DNA: TGTGCCAGCAGTCGTGGCGTCGACGAGCAGTACTTC
J gene: TRBJ1-1; D gene: -; V gene: TRBV29-1; clone size: -; CDR3 protein: CSVERGGRQNTEAFF; CDR3 DNA: TGCAGCGTTGAAAGAGGGGGACGCCAGAACACTGAAGCTTTCTTT
J gene: TRBJ2-3; D gene: -; V gene: TRBV4-1; clone size: -; CDR3 protein: CASSPRERNTDTQYF; CDR3 DNA: TGCGCCAGCAGCCCTCGGGAGAGAAACACAGATACGCAGTATTTT
J gene: TRBJ2-1; D gene: -; V gene: TRBV7-6; clone size: few; CDR3 protein: CASSLSRGKVEQFF; CDR3 DNA: TGTGCCAGCAGCTTATCCAGGGGAAAAGTGGAGCAGTTCTTC
J gene: TRBJ1-5; D gene: -; V gene: TRBV27; clone size: few; CDR3 protein: CASSSQGAQPQHF; CDR3 DNA: TGTGCCAGCAGCTCACAGGGTGCTCAGCCCCAGCATTTT
J gene: TRBJ1-1; D gene: -; V gene: TRBV28; clone size: -; CDR3 protein: CASSAMNTEAFF; CDR3 DNA: TGTGCCAGCAGCGCTATGAATACTGAAGCTTTCTTT
J gene: TRBJ1-1; D gene: TRBD1; V gene: TRBV6-1; clone size: few; CDR3 protein: CASSLRTGDPPEAFF; CDR3 DNA: TGTGCCAGCAGTCTTCGGACAGGGGACCCCCCTGAAGCTTTCTTT
J gene: TRBJ2-1; D gene: -; V gene: TRBV7-2; clone size: -; CDR3 protein: CASSMRTPGDEQFF; CDR3 DNA: TGTGCCAGCAGCATGAGGACCCCAGGGGATGAGCAGTTCTTC
J gene: TRBJ2-4; D gene: -; V gene: TRBV2; clone size: few; CDR3 protein: CASSEYGYRDLFKNIQYF; CDR3 DNA: TGTGCCAGCAGTGAATACGGTTATAGAGACCTGTTCAAAAACATTCAGTACTTC
J gene: TRBJ2-7; D gene: TRBD1; V gene: TRBV24-1; clone size: -; CDR3 protein: CATSESAGTGKYF; CDR3 DNA: TGTGCCACCAGTGAATCTGCCGGGACAGGAAAGTACTTC
J gene: TRBJ1-6; D gene: -; V gene: TRBV10-3; clone size: -; CDR3 protein: CAISPTGSGAPLHF; CDR3 DNA: TGTGCCATCAGTCCCACAGGGTCGGGAGCACCCCTCCACTTT
J gene: TRBJ2-1; D gene: TRBD1; V gene: TRBV5-6; clone size: few; CDR3 protein: CASSPVEDRVIGEQFF; CDR3 DNA: TGTGCCAGCAGTCCGGTGGAGGACAGGGTAATCGGTGAGCAGTTCTTC
J gene: TRBJ2-3; D gene: TRBD1; V gene: TRBV28; clone size: few; CDR3 protein: CASSGLGDRGRDTQYF; CDR3 DNA: TGTGCCAGCAGTGGCCTGGGGGACAGGGGGCGAGATACGCAGTATTTT
J gene: TRBJ2-2; D gene: TRBD2; V gene: TRBV10-3; clone size: few; CDR3 protein: CAIDNGRRTGELFF; CDR3 DNA: TGTGCCATCGATAACGGGAGGAGGACCGGGGAGCTGTTTTTT
J gene: TRBJ2-1; D gene: -; V gene: TRBV19; clone size: once; CDR3 protein: CASARTANEQFF; CDR3 DNA: TGTGCCAGTGCCAGGACCGCCAATGAGCAGTTCTTC
J gene: TRBJ1-5; D gene: -; V gene: TRBV14; clone size: few; CDR3 protein: CASSQDEERTVRNQPQHF; CDR3 DNA: TGTGCCAGCAGCCAAGATGAAGAAAGGACAGTAAGAAATCAGCCCCAGCATTTT
J gene: TRBJ1-2; D gene: -; V gene: TRBV21-1; clone size: -; CDR3 protein: CASNPQGAYGYGYTF; CDR3 DNA: TGTGCCAGCAACCCACAGGGGGCCTACGGCTATGGCTACACCTTC
J gene: TRBJ2-1; D gene: TRBD1; V gene: TRBV2; clone size: few; CDR3 protein: CASRVQGGQGNEQFF; CDR3 DNA: TGTGCCAGCAGGGTCCAGGGGGGACAGGGGAATGAGCAGTTCTTC
J gene: TRBJ2-7; D gene: -; V gene: TRBV11-2; clone size: -; CDR3 protein: CASSVIDEQYF; CDR3 DNA: TGTGCCAGCAGCGTGATAGACGAGCAGTACTTC
J gene: TRBJ2-1; D gene: -; V gene: TRBV5-1; clone size: -; CDR3 protein: CASSPAAGRDEQFF; CDR3 DNA: TGCGCCAGCAGCCCCGCGGCAGGTCGTGATGAGCAGTTCTTC
J gene: TRBJ1-2; D gene: -; V gene: TRBV18; clone size: few; CDR3 protein: CASSPGWLDYGYTF; CDR3 DNA: TGTGCCAGCTCACCCGGGTGGCTTGACTATGGCTACACCTTC
J gene: TRBJ2-3; D gene: TRBD2; V gene: TRBV9; clone size: few; CDR3 protein: CASSLRSGAGTDTQYF; CDR3 DNA: TGTGCCAGCAGCCTCCGTAGCGGGGCGGGCACAGATACGCAGTATTTT
J gene: TRBJ2-1; D gene: TRBD2; V gene: TRBV5-6; clone size: many; CDR3 protein: CASSLATSGYYNEQFF; CDR3 DNA: TGTGCCAGCAGCTTGGCGACTAGCGGGTACTACAATGAGCAGTTCTTC
J gene: TRBJ2-1; D gene: -; V gene: TRBV20-1; clone size: few; CDR3 protein: CSAGSLRSGSYNEQFF; CDR3 DNA: TGCAGTGCTGGCTCTCTTAGGTCGGGCTCCTACAATGAGCAGTTCTTC
J gene: TRBJ1-2; D gene: TRBD1; V gene: TRBV12-3/TRBV12-4; clone size: many; CDR3 protein: CASSFSGGDYGYTF; CDR3 DNA: TGTGCCAGCAGTTTTTCAGGGGGCGACTATGGCTACACCTTC
J gene: TRBJ2-7; D gene: TRBD2; V gene: TRBV20-1; clone size: few; CDR3 protein: CSASRAGASYEQYF; CDR3 DNA: TGCAGTGCTTCCCGAGCGGGGGCTTCCTACGAGCAGTACTTC
J gene: TRBJ2-1; D gene: TRBD2; V gene: TRBV20-1; clone size: -; CDR3 protein: CSAPRRENNEQFF; CDR3 DNA: TGCAGTGCCCCCCGGCGGGAGAACAATGAGCAGTTCTTC
J gene: TRBJ1-1; D gene: -; V gene: TRBV9; clone size: many; CDR3 protein: CASSVGRVTDTEAFF; CDR3 DNA: TGTGCCAGCAGCGTAGGAAGGGTAACGGACACTGAAGCTTTCTTT
J gene: TRBJ1-1; D gene: TRBD1; V gene: TRBV12-3/TRBV12-4; clone size: -; CDR3 protein: CASSLAGQGTTEAFF; CDR3 DNA: TGTGCCAGCAGTTTAGCAGGACAGGGGACCACTGAAGCTTTCTTT
J gene: TRBJ2-1; D gene: -; V gene: TRBV4-1; clone size: few; CDR3 protein: CASSRLALGNNEQFF; CDR3 DNA: TGCGCCAGCAGCCGCCTAGCCTTGGGCAACAATGAGCAGTTCTTC
J gene: TRBJ2-1; D gene: TRBD2; V gene: TRBV20-1; clone size: -; CDR3 protein: CSAPGGLAGGPSYNEQFF; CDR3 DNA: TGCAGTGCTCCGGGCGGCCTAGCGGGAGGGCCGTCCTACAATGAGCAGTTCTTC
J gene: TRBJ2-2; D gene: -; V gene: TRBV11-2; clone size: few; CDR3 protein: CASSLGGQPNTGELFF; CDR3 DNA: TGTGCCAGCAGCTTGGGGGGACAGCCGAACACCGGGGAGCTGTTTTTT
J gene: TRBJ2-3; D gene: TRBD1; V gene: TRBV9; clone size: few; CDR3 protein: CASSVVGTGGDTQYF; CDR3 DNA: TGTGCCAGCAGCGTAGTAGGGACAGGGGGCGATACGCAGTATTTT
J gene: TRBJ1-2; D gene: -; V gene: TRBV27; clone size: few; CDR3 protein: CASSLWSGGASYGYTF; CDR3 DNA: TGTGCCAGCAGTTTATGGAGTGGGGGCGCGTCTTACGGCTACACCTTC
J gene: TRBJ1-1; D gene: -; V gene: TRBV24-1; clone size: -; CDR3 protein: CATSDRRGDGAFF; CDR3 DNA: TGTGCCACCAGTGATCGACGGGGAGACGGAGCTTTCTTT